The 18 T cell receptor beta chains below all came from one sample that was sequenced in a study of HIV-infected children after antiretroviral therapy interruption. Treatment reported: PENTA 11 planned treatment interruption arm or continuous ART arm. Unique molecular identifiers were included in an RNA-based 3' RACE TCR library. TCRdb re-analysed the 3' RACE reads in MiXCR, keeping a single row per CDR3 protein. The repertoire holds about 83,000 distinct CDR3 sequences, with about 7.2% as singletons. Sequencing was performed on CD45RA+ CD4+ T cells from PBMCs, pooled from several time points, taken from a donor given antiretroviral therapy, either interrupted or continuous. As for subset: naive CD4+ CD45RA+ CD45RO- T cells. The receptors originated from a pool of human donors with HIV.

This clonotype was seen at least ten times. CDR3 residues: CASSSQGSDTQYF. DNA for the CDR3: TGCGCCAGCAGTTCACAGGGTTCAGATACGCAGTATTTT. This chain uses TRBV5-1 with TRBJ2-3; D is possibly TRBD1 (6 bases). Trimming stripped 5 bases from V and 4 bases from J, with 11 bases between. The CDR3 loop spans 13 amino acids. The germline CDR1 and CDR2 sequences are SGHRS and YFSETQ.

V usage is TRBV12-5 and J usage is TRBJ2-3, with TRBD1 identical over 9 bases. J was trimmed by 2 bases and V by 10 bases; bases with no gene match: 7. The CDR3 length is 14 residues. Germline values: CDR1 LGHNT, CDR2 FRNRAP. CDR3 loop: CATQDRGDTDTQYF. The CDR3 DNA follows: TGTGCTACCCAGGACAGGGGAGACACAGATACGCAGTATTTT.

Ten or more counts support this clonotype. V is TRBV20-1 and J is TRBJ2-7, with D perhaps TRBD2 (6 bases). CDR3 size: 13 residues. V dropped 5 bases and J dropped 6 bases, with 17 bases sitting between them. CDR1 is DFQATT, CDR2 SNEGSKA, per germline (reference sequence). The CDR3 loop is CSALMGLTLEQYF. The CDR3 DNA sequence: TGCAGTGCTTTAATGGGACTGACTCTCGAGCAGTACTTC.

In its sample, this clonotype was seen a few times. This chain joins TRBV19 and TRBJ1-4; 7 bases match TRBD1. This CDR3 comprises 12 residues. Trimming cost V 6 bases and J 8 bases; bases outside gene matches: 3. CDR1 and CDR2 (germline): LNHDA, SQIVND (reference sequence). CDR3 residues: CASRGGEEKLFF. The CDR3 DNA sequence: TGTGCCAGTAGAGGGGGCGAGGAAAAACTGTTTTTT.

The chain has TRBV5-1 and TRBJ2-4; D uncertain. The CDR3 is 19 amino acids. The germline CDR1 and CDR2 sequences are SGHRS and YFSETQ. V was cut by 2 bases and J by 3 bases, with 24 bases left in between. The CDR3 DNA sequence: TGCGCCAGCAGCTTAGGTCGGCTGCAGTCCTCCGTAGGCAAAAACATTCAGTACTTC. This translates into CASSLGRLQSSVGKNIQYF.

This clonotype showed up many times. The chain is built from TRBV18 and TRBJ2-3; the D call may be TRBD1 or TRBD2 (6 bases each). V lost 3 bases, J lost 5 bases, and 15 bases lay in between. The CDR3 contains 15 residues. The V gene's germline CDR1 is KGHSH and CDR2 LQKENI. The CDR3 is CASSPLGGPEDTQYF. The DNA of the CDR3 is TGTGCCAGCTCACCCTTAGGGGGGCCGGAAGATACGCAGTATTTT.

Ten or more counts support this clonotype. This rearrangement joins TRBV19 to TRBJ1-4; the D gene is possibly TRBD1 (5 bases). V lost 4 bases to trimming and J lost 0 bases, with 18 bases between them. CDR1 and CDR2 (germline): LNHDA, SQIVND (reference sequence). This CDR3 comprises 18 residues. CDR3 protein: CASSRDLGRHATNEKLFF. CDR3 nucleotide sequence: TGTGCCAGTAGTAGAGACCTGGGACGCCATGCAACTAATGAAAAACTGTTTTTT.

This clonotype has at least ten counts. The CDR3 nucleotides read TGTGCCAGCAGTCGCTTGACGGCTAACTATGGCTACACCTTC. This gives the protein CASSRLTANYGYTF. The chain uses TRBV7-9 and TRBJ1-2; the D is unclear. V was trimmed by 6 bases and J by 0 bases, leaving 11 bases between them. This CDR3 has 14 amino acids. Germline CDR1 and CDR2: SEHNR and FQNEAQ (reference sequence).

This clonotype occurred many times. The rearrangement joins TRBV5-5 to TRBJ1-1; 8 bases are shared with TRBD1. After removal of 4 bases from V and 4 bases from J, the junction contained 9 bases not matched to a gene. The CDR3 spans 15 residues. Germline CDR1 is SGHKS and CDR2 is YYEKEE (reference sequence). The chain's CDR3 is CASSILQGVGTEAFF. The CDR3 nucleotides are TGTGCCAGCAGCATCTTACAGGGGGTCGGCACTGAAGCTTTCTTT.

This clonotype occurred many times. This rearrangement joins TRBV7-6 to TRBJ1-6; the D is unclear. The CDR3 has 16 residues. The V gene lost 1 base and the J gene lost 7 bases, with 14 bases spanning the gap. Germline V gene lookup returns CDR1 SGHVS and CDR2 FNYEAQ. CDR3 nucleotides: TGTGCCAGCAGCTTAGGGACGGCTGCTCAGAATTCACCCCTCCACTTT. This gives the protein CASSLGTAAQNSPLHF. The whole variable domain, filled in from reference TRBV7-6 and TRBJ1-6, reads GAGVSQSPRYKVTKRGQDVALRCDPISGHVSLYWYRQALGQGPEFLTYFNYEAQQDKSGLPNDRFSAERPEGSISTLTIQRTEQRDSAMYRCASSLGTAAQNSPLHFGNGTRLTVT.

The chain is built from TRBV18 and TRBJ2-5; possibly TRBD1 for D (6 bases). V dropped 1 base and J dropped 3 bases, with 18 bases sitting between them. The CDR3 totals 17 residues. Germline assignment: CDR1 KGHSH and CDR2 LQKENI. CDR3 region: CASSPLGAGTKKETQYF. CDR3 bases: TGTGCCAGCTCACCACTTGGGGCTGGGACAAAGAAAGAGACCCAGTACTTC.

This clonotype was seen at least ten times. The chain links TRBV18 to TRBJ2-3, with 7 positions matching TRBD1. J lost 6 bases, V lost 5 bases, and 11 bases had no gene match. The germline gives CDR1 KGHSH, CDR2 LQKENI. There are 15 residues in the CDR3. Here the CDR3 DNA reads TGTGCCAGCTCAGCAAGGGGGCTCGATTCCGATACGCAGTATTTT. The encoded protein is CASSARGLDSDTQYF.

Notes on this clonotype: A much larger clone is a single base away; this may be a read error. The DNA for the CDR3 is TGTGCCAGCAGTGAACAGGGGTGGGACCAGTACTTC. Protein product: CASSEQGWDQYF. The rearrangement uses TRBV6-1 and TRBJ2-5; tentative D call: TRBD1 (6 bases). The V gene's germline CDR1 is MNHNS and CDR2 SASEGT. The CDR3 extends over 12 amino acids. V lost 2 bases and J 10 bases, leaving 11 bases between the germline ends.

This clonotype was picked up many times. This chain connects TRBV19 to TRBJ2-2, with a possible D match to TRBD2 (6 bases). The CDR3 runs to 14 residues. Germline CDR1 and CDR2: LNHDA and SQIVND (reference sequence). V gave up 7 bases and J gave up 1 base, with 10 bases separating them. The CDR3: CASKGTQNTGELFF. For the CDR3, the DNA is TGTGCCAGTAAGGGGACTCAGAACACCGGGGAGCTGTTTTTT.

In this sample, this clonotype turned up many times. The rearrangement links TRBV5-1 to TRBJ2-5; D may be TRBD2 (6 bases). V was pared by 4 bases and J by 4 bases, with 11 bases between. The CDR3 runs to 13 residues. CDR1 and CDR2 from the germline V gene are SGHRS and YFSETQ. CDR3 sequence reads: CASSVGGRETQYF. As DNA, the CDR3 is TGCGCCAGCAGCGTGGGGGGTCGAGAGACCCAGTACTTC.

In its sample, this clonotype was seen many times. This chain joins TRBV3-1 and TRBJ2-2; 7 bases are a match to TRBD2. The CDR3 runs 15 residues. Looked up from germline, CDR1 is LGHDT and CDR2 is YNNKEL (reference sequence). The V gene end was trimmed by 0 bases and the J gene end by 7 bases; junction bases not matched to a gene: 5. This CDR3 is CASSQEWGGNGELFF. The DNA of the CDR3 is TGTGCCAGCAGCCAAGAGTGGGGAGGGAACGGGGAGCTGTTTTTT.

This clonotype occurred many times. The rearrangement joins TRBV9 to TRBJ2-3; D may be TRBD1 or TRBD2 (5 bases each). V lost 6 bases to trimming and J lost 5 bases, with 22 bases between them. Germline CDR1 reads SGDLS; CDR2 reads YYNGEE. CDR3 size: 16 residues. CDR3 bases: TGTGCCAGCACTATTTCCGGGACCAACCCCCGAGATACGCAGTATTTT. Translated, it gives CASTISGTNPRDTQYF. Looking up the rest from reference TRBV9 and TRBJ2-3 gives the full variable domain: DSGVTQTPKHLITATGQRVTLRCSPRSGDLSVYWYQQSLDQGLQFLIQYYNGEERAKGNILERFSAQQFPDLHSELNLSSLELGDSALYFCASTISGTNPRDTQYFGPGTRLTVL.

This clonotype was counted at least ten times. The rearrangement joins TRBV7-9 to TRBJ1-1; D is unclear. Germline CDR1 is SEHNR and CDR2 is FQNEAQ (reference sequence). Trimming removed 4 bases at V and 1 base at J, with 7 bases between. The CDR3 sequence is 13 residues long. CDR3 amino acids: CASSSGRNTEAFF. CDR3 sequence (DNA): TGTGCCAGCAGCTCCGGACGGAACACTGAAGCTTTCTTT.